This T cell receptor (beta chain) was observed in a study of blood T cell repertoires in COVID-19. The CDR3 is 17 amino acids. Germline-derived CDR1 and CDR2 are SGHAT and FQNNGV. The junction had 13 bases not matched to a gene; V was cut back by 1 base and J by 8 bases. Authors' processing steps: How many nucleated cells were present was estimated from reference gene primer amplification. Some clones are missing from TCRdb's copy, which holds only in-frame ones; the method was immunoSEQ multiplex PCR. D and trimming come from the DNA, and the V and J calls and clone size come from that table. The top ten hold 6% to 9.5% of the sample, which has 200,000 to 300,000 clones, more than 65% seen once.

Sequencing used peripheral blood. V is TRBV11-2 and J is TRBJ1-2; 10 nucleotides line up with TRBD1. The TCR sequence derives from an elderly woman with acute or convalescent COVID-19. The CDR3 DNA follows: TGTGCCAGCAGCTTAGGCCAGACAGGGGGCGGTAGGTCGGGCTACACCTTC. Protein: CASSLGQTGGGRSGYTF.